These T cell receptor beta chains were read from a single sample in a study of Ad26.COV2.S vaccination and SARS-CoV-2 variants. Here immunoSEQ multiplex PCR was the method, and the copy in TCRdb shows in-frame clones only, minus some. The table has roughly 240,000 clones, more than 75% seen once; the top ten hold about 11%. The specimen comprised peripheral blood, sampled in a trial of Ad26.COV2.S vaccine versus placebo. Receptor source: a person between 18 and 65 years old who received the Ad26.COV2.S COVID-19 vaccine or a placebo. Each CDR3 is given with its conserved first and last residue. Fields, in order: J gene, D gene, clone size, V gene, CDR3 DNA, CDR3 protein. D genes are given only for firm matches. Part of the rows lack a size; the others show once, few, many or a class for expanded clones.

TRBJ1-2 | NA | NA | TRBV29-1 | TGCAGCGTTGAAGTCATAACCCGCGGGGACTATGGCTACACCTTC | CSVEVITRGDYGYTF
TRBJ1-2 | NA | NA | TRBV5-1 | TGCGCCAGCAGCTTGGAGGCCGGGGGAGGCTACACCTTC | CASSLEAGGGYTF
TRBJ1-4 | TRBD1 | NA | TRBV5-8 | TGTGCCAGCAGCTGGGGACAGGGACCTAATGAAAAACTGTTTTTT | CASSWGQGPNEKLFF
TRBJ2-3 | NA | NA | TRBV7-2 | TGTGCCAGCAGCTTCGGTCCAACGGATACGCAGTATTTT | CASSFGPTDTQYF
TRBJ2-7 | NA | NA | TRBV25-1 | TGTGCCAGCGGGGGGGCCCCCTACGAGCAGTACTTC | CASGGAPYEQYF
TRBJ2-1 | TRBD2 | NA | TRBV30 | TGTGCCTGGTACCTAGCGGGGACCTACAATGAGCAGTTCTTC | CAWYLAGTYNEQFF
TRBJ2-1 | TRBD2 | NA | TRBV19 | TGTGCCAGTAGCCCTCCGGGACTAGCGGGCCAAAATGAGCAGTTCTTC | CASSPPGLAGQNEQFF
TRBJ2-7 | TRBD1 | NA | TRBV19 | TGTGCCAGTAGTATATCAGCGGGACAGGGAACCTACGAGCAGTACTTC | CASSISAGQGTYEQYF
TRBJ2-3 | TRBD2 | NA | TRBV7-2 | TGTGCCAGCAGCAACGCGGGACTAGCGGGAGGCCGGGTGTATTTT | CASSNAGLAGGRVYF
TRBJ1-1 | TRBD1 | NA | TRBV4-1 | TGCGCCAGCAGCCAAGGCGACAGGGATATGACTGAAGCTTTCTTT | CASSQGDRDMTEAFF
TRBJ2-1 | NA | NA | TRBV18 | TGTGCCAGCTCACCACCGGGGGGAGGAGGGGATGAGCAGTTCTTC | CASSPPGGGGDEQFF
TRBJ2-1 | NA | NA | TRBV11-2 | TGTGCCAGCAGCTTAAAGTCAGCCGACTATGAGCAGTTCTTC | CASSLKSADYEQFF
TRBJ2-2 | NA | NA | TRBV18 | TGTGCCAGCTCATCCCAGAACCAGGGGGGTGCCGGGGAGCTGTTTTTT | CASSSQNQGGAGELFF
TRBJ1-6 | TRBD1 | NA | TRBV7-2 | TGTGCCAGCAGCCCCTGGACAGGCGTCCGTTCACCCCTCCACTTT | CASSPWTGVRSPLHF
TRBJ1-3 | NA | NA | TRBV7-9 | TGTGCCAGCAGCCAACAGGGTAACACCATATATTTT | CASSQQGNTIYF
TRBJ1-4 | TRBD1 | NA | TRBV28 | TGTGCCAGCAATACAGGGGTATGGGAAAAACTGTTTTTT | CASNTGVWEKLFF
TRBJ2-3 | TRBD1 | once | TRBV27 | TGTGCCAGCAGTTTATGGACAGGGAAAGATACGCAGTATTTT | CASSLWTGKDTQYF
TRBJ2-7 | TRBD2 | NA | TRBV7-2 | TGTGCCAGCAGCTTAGTGGGTAGCGGGGTCTCCTACGAGCAGTACTTC | CASSLVGSGVSYEQYF
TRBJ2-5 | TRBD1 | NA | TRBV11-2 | TGTGCCAGCAGTCGGGACAGGGCGCAAGAGACCCAGTACTTC | CASSRDRAQETQYF
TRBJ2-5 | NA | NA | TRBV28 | TGTGCCAGCAGTTTACCGAGCCAAGAGACCCAGTACTTC | CASSLPSQETQYF
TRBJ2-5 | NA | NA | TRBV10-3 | TGTGCCATCAGTGAGCCGGAAGAGACCCAGTACTTC | CAISEPEETQYF
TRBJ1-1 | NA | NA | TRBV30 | TGTGCCTGGAAGGGGGGGAACACTGAAGCTTTCTTT | CAWKGGNTEAFF
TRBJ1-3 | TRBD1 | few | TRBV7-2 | TGTGCCAGCAGCTTAGTCTCCCAGGGGGCAACTGGAAACACCATATATTTT | CASSLVSQGATGNTIYF
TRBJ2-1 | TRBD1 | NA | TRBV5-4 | TGTGCCAGCAGCACTGGACAGGGGTTCTACAATGAGCAGTTCTTC | CASSTGQGFYNEQFF
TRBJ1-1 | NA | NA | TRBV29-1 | TGCAGCGTTGAAGGATCAGGGTACACTGAAGCTTTCTTT | CSVEGSGYTEAFF
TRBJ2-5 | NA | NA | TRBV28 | TGTGCCAGCTACGGACAAACCGGAGAGACCCAGTACTTC | CASYGQTGETQYF
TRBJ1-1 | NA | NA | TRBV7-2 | TGTGCCAGCAGCTCTCCGGTCGCAGGGAGACGGTCGGCTGAAGCTTTCTTT | CASSSPVAGRRSAEAFF
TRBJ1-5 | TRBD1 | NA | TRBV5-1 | TGCGCCAGCAGCTTGGGGACAGGTCAGCCCCAGCATTTT | CASSLGTGQPQHF
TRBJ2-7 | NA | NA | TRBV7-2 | TGTGCCAGCAGCTATTGGTTCTCCTACGAGCAGTACTTC | CASSYWFSYEQYF
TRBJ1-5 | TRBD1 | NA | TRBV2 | TGTGCCAGCAGTGCAGGGGGGCTTCAGCCCCAGCATTTT | CASSAGGLQPQHF
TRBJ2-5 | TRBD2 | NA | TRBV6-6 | TGTGCCAGCAGTTACCGGCTAGCGGGTATCAAAGAGACCCAGTACTTC | CASSYRLAGIKETQYF
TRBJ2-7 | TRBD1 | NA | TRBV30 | TGTGCCTGGAGTATGACAGGGGTAAGGGACGAGCAGTACTTC | CAWSMTGVRDEQYF
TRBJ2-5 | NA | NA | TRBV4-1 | TGCGCCAGCAGCTTCCCCCAAGAGACCCAGTACTTC | CASSFPQETQYF
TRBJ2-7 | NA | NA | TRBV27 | TGTGCCAGCAGTTCATACTACGAGCAGTACTTC | CASSSYYEQYF
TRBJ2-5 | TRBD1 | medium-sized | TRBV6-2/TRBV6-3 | TGTGCCAGCAGTTACGGGACAGCCCAAGAGACCCAGTACTTC | CASSYGTAQETQYF
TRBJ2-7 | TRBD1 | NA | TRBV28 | TGTGCCAGCAGTTTAGGCGGCGACAGGGCCTACGAGCAGTACTTC | CASSLGGDRAYEQYF
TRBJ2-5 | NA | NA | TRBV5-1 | TGCGCCAGCAGCTTCCAAGAGACCCAGTACTTC | CASSFQETQYF
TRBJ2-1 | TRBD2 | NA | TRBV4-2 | TGTGCCAGCAGCCAAGATCAAGGTGGGGGAGGGTACAATGAGCAGTTCTTC | CASSQDQGGGGYNEQFF
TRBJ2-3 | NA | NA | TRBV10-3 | TGTGCCCCGGGGACTTGCACAGATACGCAGTATTTT | CAPGTCTDTQYF
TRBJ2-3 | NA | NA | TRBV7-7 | TGTGCTAGCAGCTCCGACGACGCTAGCACAGATACGCAGTATTTT | CASSSDDASTDTQYF
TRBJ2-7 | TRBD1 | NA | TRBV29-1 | TGCAGCGTTGAGACAGGGAGTAAAGATTACGAGCAGTACTTC | CSVETGSKDYEQYF
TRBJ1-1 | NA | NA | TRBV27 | TGTGCCAGCAGTTTATTGGAGTACACTGAAGCTTTCTTT | CASSLLEYTEAFF
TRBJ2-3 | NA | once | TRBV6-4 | TGTGCCAGCAGTGAGCAAACGAACAAAACAGATACGCAGTATTTT | CASSEQTNKTDTQYF
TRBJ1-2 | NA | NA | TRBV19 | TGTGCCAGTAGTATCCACGGGGCTAACTATGGCTACACCTTC | CASSIHGANYGYTF
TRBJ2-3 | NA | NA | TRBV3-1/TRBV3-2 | TGTGCCAGCTTACTCCGACACCCGAGGGCCCAAAAATGCACAGATACGCAGTATTTT | CASLLRHPRAQKCTDTQYF
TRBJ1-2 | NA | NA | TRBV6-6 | TGTGCCAGCACCTTATCGCGGACAGATGTCTATGGCTACACCTTC | CASTLSRTDVYGYTF
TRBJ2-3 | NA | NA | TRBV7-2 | TGTGCCAGCAGAGGTGGCCGGGGTTGGGATACGCAGTATTTT | CASRGGRGWDTQYF